These 3 T cell receptor beta chains originate from one sample sequenced in a study of T cells in Graves' hyperthyroidism and ophthalmopathy. RNA transcripts gave rise to amplified TCR beta CDR3 regions. In the first-round RT-PCR of the TCR CDR3, the HTBI primer set was used. TCRdb processed the multiplex PCR reads anew with MiXCR; each CDR3 protein has one entry. The sample holds approximately 700,000 distinct CDR3 sequences, about 17% seen once. Sequencing was carried out using blood. The source of these receptors is a young man with Graves' hyperthyroidism.

This clonotype turned up a few times. The CDR3 here is CASSGPGGGFYEQYF. CDR3 coding DNA: TGTGCCAGCAGTGGTCCGGGTGGTGGGTTCTACGAGCAGTACTTC. The V call is TRBV12-3 or TRBV12-4, the J call TRBJ2-7; D not certain. V was clipped by 5 bases and J by 3 bases, with 17 bases between them. The CDR3 runs to 15 residues.

This clonotype has more than one count but fewer than ten. The V call is TRBV7-8, the J call TRBJ1-2; tentative D call: TRBD1 (6 bases). Per germline, CDR1 SGHVS and CDR2 FQNEAQ. The CDR3 covers 14 residues. V lost 3 bases to trimming and J lost 6 bases, with 14 bases between them. The CDR3, as DNA: TGTGCCAGCAGCTTGGAGGGAGGGGGAAATGGCTACACCTTC. As protein: CASSLEGGGNGYTF. Together with reference TRBV7-8 and TRBJ1-2, the CDR3 gives the full variable domain: GAGVSQSPRYKVAKRGQDVALRCDPISGHVSLFWYQQALGQGPEFLTYFQNEAQLDKSGLPSDRFFAERPEGSVSTLKIQRTQQEDSAVYLCASSLEGGGNGYTFGSGTRLTVV.

The rearrangement links TRBV11-2 to TRBJ1-2; no definite D call. Germline CDR1 SGHAT, CDR2 FQNNGV. V lost 0 bases to trimming and J lost 5 bases, with 13 bases between them. The CDR3 is made up of 15 amino acids. The CDR3 DNA follows: TGTGCCAGCAGCTTAGATGTGGATCATTATTATGGCTACACCTTC. Protein sequence: CASSLDVDHYYGYTF. Full variable domain (remainder filled in from reference TRBV11-2 and TRBJ1-2): EAGVAQSPRYKIIEKRQSVAFWCNPISGHATLYWYQQILGQGPKLLIQFQNNGVVDDSQLPKDRFSAERLKGVDSTLKIQPAKLEDSAVYLCASSLDVDHYYGYTFGSGTRLTVV.